This TCR beta chain was sequenced during a study of blood T cell repertoires in COVID-19. The wider study: In each case, the material was cDNA or gDNA derived from T cells, B-cell-depleted T cells, or PBMCs.

In the authors' workflow: Estimation of nucleated cell counts relied on the amplification of reference gene primers. TCRdb's copy holds only in-frame clones and misses some; the assay was immunoSEQ multiplex PCR. V and J calls and clone size are those listed in that table; D and trimming were worked out from the DNA. The repertoire holds about 210,000 clones, with around four fifths as singletons. Details on this clone: At the DNA level, this CDR3 is encoded by other sequences in the same sample as well.

The CDR3 extends over 13 amino acids. The V end was cut by 3 bases, the J end by 0 bases, with 3 bases between. Germline V gene data show CDR1 as SEHNR and CDR2 as FQNEAQ (reference sequence). Sequenced sample: peripheral blood. The origin of this receptor is a woman aged 40-49 years with active or convalescent COVID-19. The chain combines TRBV7-9 with TRBJ1-3; no clear D. The CDR3 region is CASSFNSGNTIYF. Here the CDR3 DNA reads TGTGCCAGCAGCTTCAACTCTGGAAACACCATATATTTT.